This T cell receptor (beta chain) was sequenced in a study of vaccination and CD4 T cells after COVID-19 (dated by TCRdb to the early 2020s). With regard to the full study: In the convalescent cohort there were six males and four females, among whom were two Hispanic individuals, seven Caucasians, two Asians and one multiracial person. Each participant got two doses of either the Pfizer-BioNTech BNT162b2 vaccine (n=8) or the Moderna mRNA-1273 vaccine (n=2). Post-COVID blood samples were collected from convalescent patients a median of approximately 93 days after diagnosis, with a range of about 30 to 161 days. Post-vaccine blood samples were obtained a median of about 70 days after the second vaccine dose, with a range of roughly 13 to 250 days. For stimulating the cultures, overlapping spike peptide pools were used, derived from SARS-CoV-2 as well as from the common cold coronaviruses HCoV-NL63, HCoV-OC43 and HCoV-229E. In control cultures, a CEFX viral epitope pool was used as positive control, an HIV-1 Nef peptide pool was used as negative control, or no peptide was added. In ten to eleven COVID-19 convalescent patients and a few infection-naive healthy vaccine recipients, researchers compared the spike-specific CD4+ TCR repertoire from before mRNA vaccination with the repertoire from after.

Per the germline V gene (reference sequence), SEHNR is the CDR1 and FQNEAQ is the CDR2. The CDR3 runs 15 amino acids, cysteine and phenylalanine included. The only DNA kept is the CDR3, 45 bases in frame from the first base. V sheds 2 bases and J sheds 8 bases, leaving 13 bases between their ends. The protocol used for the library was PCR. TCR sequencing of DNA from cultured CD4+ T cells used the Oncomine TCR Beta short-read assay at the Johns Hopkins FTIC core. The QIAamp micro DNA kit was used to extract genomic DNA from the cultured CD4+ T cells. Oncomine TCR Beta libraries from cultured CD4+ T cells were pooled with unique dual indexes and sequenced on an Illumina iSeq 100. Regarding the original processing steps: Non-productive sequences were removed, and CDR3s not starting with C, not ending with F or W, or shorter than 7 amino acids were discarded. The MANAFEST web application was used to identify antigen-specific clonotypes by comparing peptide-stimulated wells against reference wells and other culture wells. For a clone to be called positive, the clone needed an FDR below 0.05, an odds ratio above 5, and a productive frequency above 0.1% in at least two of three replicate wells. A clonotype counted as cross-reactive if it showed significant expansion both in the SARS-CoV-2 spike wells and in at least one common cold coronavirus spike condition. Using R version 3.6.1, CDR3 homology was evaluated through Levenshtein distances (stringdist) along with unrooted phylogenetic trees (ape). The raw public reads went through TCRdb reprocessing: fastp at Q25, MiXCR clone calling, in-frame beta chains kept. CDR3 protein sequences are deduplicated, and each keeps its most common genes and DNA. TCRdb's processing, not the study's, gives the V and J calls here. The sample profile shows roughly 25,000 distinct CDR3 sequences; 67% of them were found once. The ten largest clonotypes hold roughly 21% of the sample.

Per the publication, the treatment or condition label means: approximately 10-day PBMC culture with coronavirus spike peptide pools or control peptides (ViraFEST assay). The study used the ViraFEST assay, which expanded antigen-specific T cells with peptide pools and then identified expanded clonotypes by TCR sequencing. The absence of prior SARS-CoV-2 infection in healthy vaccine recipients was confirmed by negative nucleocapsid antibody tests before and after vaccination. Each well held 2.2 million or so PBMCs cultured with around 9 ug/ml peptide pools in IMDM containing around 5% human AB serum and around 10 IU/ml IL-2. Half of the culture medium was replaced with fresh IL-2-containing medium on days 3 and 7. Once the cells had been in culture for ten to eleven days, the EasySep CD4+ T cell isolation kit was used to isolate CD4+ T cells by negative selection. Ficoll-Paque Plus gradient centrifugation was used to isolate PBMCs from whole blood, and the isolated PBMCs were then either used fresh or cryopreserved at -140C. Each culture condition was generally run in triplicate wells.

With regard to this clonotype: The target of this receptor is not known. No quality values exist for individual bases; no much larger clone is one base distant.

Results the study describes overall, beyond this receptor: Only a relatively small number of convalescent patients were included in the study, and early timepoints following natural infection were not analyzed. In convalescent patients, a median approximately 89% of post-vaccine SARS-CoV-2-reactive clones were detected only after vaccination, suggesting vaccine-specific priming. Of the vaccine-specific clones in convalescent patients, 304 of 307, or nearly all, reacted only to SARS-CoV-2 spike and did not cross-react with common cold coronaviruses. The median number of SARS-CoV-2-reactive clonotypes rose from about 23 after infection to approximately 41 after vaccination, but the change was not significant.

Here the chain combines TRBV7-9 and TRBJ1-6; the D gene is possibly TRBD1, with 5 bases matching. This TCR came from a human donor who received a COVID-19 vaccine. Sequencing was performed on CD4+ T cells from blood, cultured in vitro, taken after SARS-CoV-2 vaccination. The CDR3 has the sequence CASSLNGGGDSPLHF. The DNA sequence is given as TGTGCCAGCAGCTTAAATGGCGGGGGAGATTCACCCCTCCACTTT.